The text below deals with one T cell receptor beta chain. Its antigen is currently unknown. This specimen belongs to a study of T cells after yellow fever vaccination. At the level of the study: Libraries from low-cell-number fractions were prepared with the SMART-Seq v4 Ultra Low Input RNA kit.

V was cut by 3 bases and J by 0 bases, with 11 bases left in between. From germline, CDR1 is DFQATT and CDR2 SNEGSKA (reference sequence). There are 15 residues in the CDR3. Study-wide results and limits: A weaker but faster secondary response was observed, peaking on day 5 versus 15. Some clonotypes, a small share, were shared between CD4 and CD8 compartments. Post-booster repertoires contained most primary-vaccination clones again (96% CD4, around 88% CD8).

TCRdb ran MiXCR on the 5' RACE reads and lists one entry per CDR3 protein. This sample has around 590,000 distinct CDR3 sequences, with 9% to 15% found just once. The receptor was isolated from a man aged 25 to 40 who received the YFV17D yellow fever vaccine. The sequences come from PBMCs, collected on the day of the yellow fever booster vaccination. This chain connects TRBV20-1 to TRBJ1-4, with D unclear. The CDR3 is CSASATTATNEKLFF. The CDR3 nucleotides read TGCAGTGCTAGTGCGACGACGGCAACTAATGAAAAACTGTTTTTT.